This TCR beta chain was identified during a study of graft-versus-host responses after intestinal transplantation. Study summary: Each patient got anti-thymocyte globulin induction, then tacrolimus and steroids for roughly 3 years. Regarding the study as a whole: Across patients carrying graft-donor T cell macrochimerism, allografts held high graft-versus-host to host-versus-graft clonal ratios. The study associated peak circulating GvH clone levels with early post-transplant HvG declines.

The method was immunoSEQ multiplex PCR; TCRdb's version includes in-frame clones alone and lacks a portion of them. This table has over 100,000 clones, roughly 92% appearing once. On this clone: The antigen remains unidentified.

Trimming took off 4 bases at V and 5 bases at J, with 5 bases between the two ends. The CDR3 spans 11 residues. CDR1 and CDR2 from the germline V gene are MNHNY and SVGAGI (reference sequence). The sample in question was unstimulated CD4+ T cells sorted from spleen or lymph node cells, obtained before transplant. The TCR was taken from a human donor who was the organ donor for an intestinal transplant. The chain uses TRBV6-6 and TRBJ1-2; D gene unclear. The CDR3 bases are TGTGCCAGCAGTTTGCCTTATGGCTACACCTTC. It specifies CASSLPYGYTF.